A single sample is the source of the 21 T cell receptor beta chains below, sequenced in a study of cytomegalovirus exposure and HLA in healthy donors. PCR employed 60 Vbeta and 13 Jbeta primers. Clones were sequenced by immunoSEQ multiplex PCR, and TCRdb holds only the in-frame ones, with some missing. The sample includes fewer than 250,000 clones, over 65% of them seen just once. The sequencing input was PBMCs. Every receptor here comes from a man between 18 and 29 years old in good health and CMV-seronegative.

This chain joins TRBV27 and TRBJ2-5; 8 bases map to TRBD2. V gave up 1 base and J gave up 7 bases; unmatched junction bases: 8. Germline CDR1 MNHEY, CDR2 SMNVEV (reference sequence). This CDR3 has 15 residues. The CDR3 sequence: CASSLFGRAGGTQYF. In nucleotides, the CDR3 is TGTGCCAGCAGTTTATTCGGGAGGGCCGGAGGGACCCAGTACTTC.

The chain joins TRBV19 to TRBJ2-2; a weak D match, TRBD1 (5 bases). This CDR3 has 16 amino acids. Germline-derived CDR1 and CDR2 are LNHDA and SQIVND (reference sequence). Trimming shortened V by 7 bases and J by 0 bases, and 15 bases separated the two germline ends. CDR3 DNA: TGTGCCAGTAAGGACACGACATCTGCGAACACCGGGGAGCTGTTTTTT. Translating gives CASKDTTSANTGELFF.

J is TRBJ1-4 and V is TRBV30; tentative D call: TRBD1 (6 bases). Trimming shortened V by 3 bases and J by 6 bases, and 11 bases separated the two germline ends. The germline V gene encodes CDR1 GTSNPN and CDR2 SVGIG (reference sequence). The CDR3 has 13 amino acids. CDR3 sequence reads: CAWSRGRHEKLFF. CDR3 DNA sequence: TGTGCCTGGAGCAGGGGTCGGCATGAAAAACTGTTTTTT.

Only a few counts were recorded for this clone. The chain carries TRBV6-1 and TRBJ2-2, with 8 bases identical to TRBD1. The CDR3 runs to 15 residues. Trimming removed 1 base from V and 6 bases from J; junction bases left unmatched: 4. Germline CDR1 MNHNS, CDR2 SASEGT. CDR3 coding DNA: TGTGCCAGCAGTGAAGGGACAGGGTTTCCCGGGGAGCTGTTTTTT. Its protein is CASSEGTGFPGELFF.

The CDR3 is CASSGNGQVTLRGAFF. The CDR3 coding sequence is TGTGCCAGCAGCGGAAACGGACAGGTCACTCTGAGGGGGGCTTTCTTT. The rearrangement links TRBV5-4 to TRBJ1-1, with 7 bases matching TRBD1. From germline, CDR1 is SGHNT and CDR2 YYREEE (reference sequence). The V gene end was trimmed by 4 bases and the J gene end by 11 bases; junction bases not matched to a gene: 20. CDR3 length: 16 amino acids.

The chain is built from TRBV7-9 and TRBJ1-4, with a weak D call TRBD1 (6 bases). V gave up 0 bases and J gave up 16 bases, with 15 bases separating them. This CDR3 spans 13 amino acids. Germline CDR1 and CDR2: SEHNR and FQNEAQ (reference sequence). The CDR3 nucleotides read TGTGCCAGCAGCTTAGCGGGGGCTGAAAAGAAGTTTTTT. As protein: CASSLAGAEKKFF.

This chain uses TRBV7-9 with TRBJ2-5, with 7 bases matching TRBD1. V lost 6 bases to trimming and J lost 6 bases; unmatched junction nucleotides: 13. This CDR3 contains 15 residues. CDR1 and CDR2 from the germline V gene are SEHNR and FQNEAQ (reference sequence). DNA of the CDR3: TGTGCCAGCAGTTCCTCGAGTACAGGGGAGAAGACCCAGTACTTC. Amino acids: CASSSSSTGEKTQYF.

V and J are TRBV5-4 and TRBJ2-5; 10 positions match TRBD1. This CDR3 region has 15 residues. CDR1 is SGHNT, CDR2 YYREEE, per germline (reference sequence). The V and J ends lost 4 bases and 4 bases, in that order; junction bases with no gene match: 7. CDR3 coding DNA: TGTGCCAGCAGCAGACAGGGGGCCGTCAGAGAGACCCAGTACTTC. Amino acid sequence: CASSRQGAVRETQYF. The full variable domain, its missing parts supplied by reference TRBV5-4 and TRBJ2-5, is ETGVTQSPTHLIKTRGQQVTLRCSSQSGHNTVSWYQQALGQGPQFIFQYYREEENGRGNFPPRFSGLQFPNYSSELNVNALELDDSALYLCASSRQGAVRETQYFGPGTRLLVL.

The J gene is TRBJ1-5, the V gene TRBV6-5; TRBD1 matches 7 bases. Unmatched junction bases numbered 8, after V lost 5 bases and J lost 4 bases. Germline V gene lookup returns CDR1 MNHEY and CDR2 SVGAGI. This CDR3 is 15 amino acids long. The CDR3 DNA sequence: TGTGCCAGCAGTCCGACAGGGCTTAGTAATCAGCCCCAGCATTTT. Protein sequence: CASSPTGLSNQPQHF.

The chain has TRBV6-6 and TRBJ2-1; D might be TRBD1 (6 bases). Germline loops: CDR1 MNHNY, CDR2 SVGAGI (reference sequence). Trimming shortened V by 7 bases and J by 0 bases, and 10 bases separated the two germline ends. The CDR3 extends over 14 amino acids. CDR3 loop: CASIPGVSYNEQFF. DNA of the CDR3: TGTGCCAGCATTCCAGGGGTCTCCTACAATGAGCAGTTCTTC.

The gene calls are TRBV5-1 and TRBJ1-2, with 9 bases fitting TRBD1. The germline CDR1 and CDR2 sequences are SGHRS and YFSETQ. The trim removed 1 base at V and 3 bases at J, leaving 4 bases unmatched. This CDR3 contains 15 residues. The CDR3 protein is CASSLTGQGHYGYTF. The DNA of the CDR3 is TGCGCCAGCAGCTTGACGGGACAGGGACACTATGGCTACACCTTC.

The chain links TRBV5-4 to TRBJ2-7; D call uncertain. The germline V and J ends were trimmed by 1 base and 5 bases, with 7 bases remaining between them. The V gene's germline CDR1 is SGHNT and CDR2 YYREEE (reference sequence). This CDR3 is built from 12 residues. CDR3 in amino acids: CASSLPKNEQYF. The CDR3 DNA follows: TGTGCCAGCAGCTTGCCAAAAAACGAGCAGTACTTC.

The chain is built from TRBV28 and TRBJ2-1; 12 nucleotides match TRBD1. After removal of 6 bases from V and 9 bases from J, the junction contained 12 bases not matched to a gene. This CDR3 contains 16 residues. Germline lookup yields CDR1 MDHEN and CDR2 SYDVKM. The CDR3 is CASSPGTGGLDGEQFF. CDR3 bases: TGTGCCAGCAGCCCCGGGACAGGGGGCCTTGATGGTGAGCAGTTCTTC.

The rearrangement uses TRBV25-1 and TRBJ1-2, with D possibly TRBD1 on 6 matching bases. This CDR3 has 13 amino acids. V was pared by 5 bases and J by 2 bases, with 9 bases between. Germline lookup yields CDR1 MGHDK and CDR2 SYGVNS. CDR3 sequence reads: CASSPTGNYGYTF. The CDR3 DNA reads as TGTGCCAGCAGTCCTACAGGGAACTATGGCTACACCTTC.

The chain combines TRBV4-1 with TRBJ2-7; 9 bases match TRBD2. This CDR3 is built from 16 residues. V gave up 2 bases and J gave up 3 bases; unmatched junction bases: 8. Germline CDR1 reads MGHRA; CDR2 reads YSYEKL. In DNA form, the CDR3 reads TGCGCCAGCAGCCAAACTCTAGGACTAGCGAACTACGAGCAGTACTTC. Protein product: CASSQTLGLANYEQYF.

The V call is TRBV9, the J call TRBJ2-7, with 7 bases identical to TRBD1. V dropped 3 bases and J dropped 2; count of bases not matched to a gene: 8. Germline CDR1 and CDR2: SGDLS and YYNGEE. The CDR3 has 15 residues. For the CDR3, the DNA is TGTGCCAGCAGCGCCACGGGACAGTCCACCTACGAGCAGTACTTC. Encoded protein: CASSATGQSTYEQYF.

V usage is TRBV19 and J usage is TRBJ2-1, with D maybe TRBD1 (6 bases). Trimming removed 3 bases from V and 4 bases from J, with 7 bases in between. Germline lookup yields CDR1 LNHDA and CDR2 SQIVND (reference sequence). The CDR3 has 13 residues. The CDR3 nucleotides are TGTGCCAGTAGTATTAGGGGGTACAATGAGCAGTTCTTC. This codes for CASSIRGYNEQFF. Full variable domain (rest looked up from reference TRBV19 and TRBJ2-1): DGGITQSPKYLFRKEGQNVTLSCEQNLNHDAMYWYRQDPGQGLRLIYYSQIVNDFQKGDIAEGYSVSREKKESFPLTVTSAQKNPTAFYLCASSIRGYNEQFFGPGTRLTVL.

Notes on this clone: Other DNA sequences within the sample encode an identical CDR3. The chain links TRBV6-5 to TRBJ1-1; tentative D call: TRBD1 (5 bases). V was clipped by 2 bases and J by 2 bases, with 6 bases between them. The CDR3 is 13 amino acids. Germline lookup yields CDR1 MNHEY and CDR2 SVGAGI. The DNA of the CDR3 is TGTGCCAGCAGTTACAGGGGTAACACTGAAGCTTTCTTT. It specifies CASSYRGNTEAFF.

There are a few counts of this clone. The V call is TRBV11-1, the J call TRBJ2-2; D perhaps matches TRBD2 (6 bases). CDR1 SGHAT and CDR2 FQDESV come from the germline V gene (reference sequence). The CDR3 is 15 amino acids. Trimming removed 4 bases from V and 4 bases from J, with 13 bases in between. The CDR3 DNA follows: TGTGCCAGCAGCTCGGGACTTGGAGTCACCGGGGAGCTGTTTTTT. This sequence encodes CASSSGLGVTGELFF.

The V call is TRBV25-1, the J call TRBJ2-1; tentatively, D is TRBD1 (6 bases). CDR1 MGHDK and CDR2 SYGVNS come from the germline V gene. With 4 bases removed from V and 3 bases from J, the gap between germline ends came to 16 bases. The CDR3 has 16 amino acids. The CDR3 loop reads CASSVSVGHHYNEQFF. CDR3 bases: TGTGCCAGCAGTGTGAGTGTGGGACACCACTACAATGAGCAGTTCTTC.

The genes are TRBV23-1 and TRBJ1-1, with a tentative D call TRBD1 (6 bases). TRBV23-1 is marked as an open reading frame, function uncertain. With 9 bases removed from V and 2 bases from J, the gap between germline ends came to 28 bases. The CDR3 runs 18 residues. CDR3: CARTSGGAVGGTNTEAFF. CDR3 nucleotide sequence: TGCGCCAGGACCAGTGGGGGGGCTGTAGGTGGTACCAACACTGAAGCTTTCTTT.